This T cell receptor beta chain was sequenced for a study of shared clonotypes between healthy human individuals. Profiling relied on immunoSEQ multiplex PCR, and the TCRdb table lists in-frame clones only, not all of them. The sample holds approximately 500,000 clones, 79% seen once. V was trimmed by 0 bases and J by 7 bases, leaving 13 bases between them. This CDR3 contains 15 residues. CDR1 and CDR2 from the germline V gene are LGHNA and YNFKEQ. The source of this sequence is a woman aged 40-49 years in good health. Some clones in this sample may be carry-over from other donors' samples. Sequencing input: PBMCs. This chain joins TRBV4-2 and TRBJ1-5; a weak D match, TRBD1 (5 bases). The CDR3 DNA follows: TGTGCCAGCAGCCAAGATATCAGAAGGGGCCAGCCCCAGCATTTT. This encodes CASSQDIRRGQPQHF.